The 32 T cell receptor beta chains listed next were all sequenced from one sample in a study of blood T cell repertoires in COVID-19. The assay was immunoSEQ multiplex PCR, and TCRdb's table has in-frame clones only and misses some. Altogether over 150,000 clones are present, over 90% being singletons, with the ten largest covering approximately 0.5%. Sequenced sample: peripheral blood. Source of these receptors: a man aged 50-59 years with acute or convalescent COVID-19.

This chain joins TRBV3-1 (or the pseudogene TRBV3-2) and TRBJ1-5, with a weak D call TRBD1 (6 bases). Germline lookup yields CDR1 LGHDT and CDR2 YNNKEL (reference sequence). There are 16 residues in the CDR3. Between the trimmed V and J ends, which lost 2 bases and 5 bases, there was a span of 16 bases. CDR3 coding DNA: TGTGCCAGCAGCCAAAATAAAGGGAAGGGGGATCAGCCCCAGCATTTT. Amino acid sequence: CASSQNKGKGDQPQHF.

The CDR3 region is CASSFRGAEGGYTF. The CDR3 DNA sequence: TGTGCCAGCAGCTTCAGGGGGGCAGAGGGGGGCTACACCTTC. The rearrangement uses TRBV27 and TRBJ1-2; 7 bases fit TRBD1. CDR3 length equals 14 residues. Trimming cost V 6 bases and J 8 bases; bases outside gene matches: 12. The germline CDR1 and CDR2 sequences are MNHEY and SMNVEV (reference sequence).

The gene calls are TRBV2 and TRBJ2-3; 8 bases fit TRBD2. Germline loops: CDR1 SNHLY, CDR2 FYNNEI. The CDR3 is 14 residues long. The trim removed 3 bases at V and 4 bases at J, leaving 3 bases unmatched. Here the CDR3 DNA reads TGTGCCAGCAGTGACGGGAGGGCCCCAGATACGCAGTATTTT. Translating gives CASSDGRAPDTQYF.

V is TRBV29-1 and J is TRBJ1-4, with TRBD1 identical over 7 bases. The CDR3 totals 13 residues. Germline V gives CDR1 SQVTM, CDR2 ANQGSEA. V lost 6 bases to trimming and J lost 7 bases; unmatched junction nucleotides: 8. The CDR3 DNA follows: TGCAGCGTACTCAGGGGGATTGGTGAAAAACTGTTTTTT. This sequence encodes CSVLRGIGEKLFF.

As concerns this clone: At the DNA level, this CDR3 is encoded by other sequences in the same sample as well. The chain couples TRBV19 to TRBJ2-6; 9 bases fit TRBD1. CDR3 length: 16 residues. The V segment lost 8 bases and the J segment 0 bases; nucleotides outside the gene matches: 5. Germline V CDR1 and CDR2: LNHDA, SQIVND (reference sequence). The CDR3: CASSDRGNSGANVLTF. DNA of the CDR3: TGTGCCAGTTCGGACAGGGGAAACTCTGGGGCCAACGTCCTGACTTTC.

The chain carries TRBV5-4 and TRBJ2-5, with D perhaps matching TRBD1 (6 bases). CDR1 and CDR2 (germline): SGHNT, YYREEE (reference sequence). The CDR3 runs to 15 residues. Trimming shortened V by 5 bases and J by 0 bases, and 14 bases separated the two germline ends. The CDR3 here is CASSRDNDYQETQYF. The CDR3 DNA follows: TGTGCCAGCAGTCGGGACAACGACTACCAAGAGACCCAGTACTTC.

The V gene is TRBV28, the J gene TRBJ2-2, with D perhaps matching TRBD1 (7 bases). The CDR3 is 16 residues long. The V gene's germline CDR1 is MDHEN and CDR2 SYDVKM. The V and J ends lost 3 bases and 1 base respectively, with 12 bases between them. The CDR3 spells CASSFAGQMNTGELFF. The DNA of the CDR3 is TGTGCCAGCAGTTTCGCGGGACAGATGAACACCGGGGAGCTGTTTTTT. The variable domain in full, completed from reference TRBV28 and TRBJ2-2, reads DVKVTQSSRYLVKRTGEKVFLECVQDMDHENMFWYRQDPGLGLRLIYFSYDVKMKEKGDIPEGYSVSREKKERFSLILESASTNQTSMYLCASSFAGQMNTGELFFGEGSRLTVL.

V gene TRBV3-1 (or the pseudogene TRBV3-2) combines with J gene TRBJ1-4; TRBD1 is a possible D gene (5 bases). Per germline, CDR1 LGHDT and CDR2 YNNKEL (reference sequence). The V and J ends lost 2 bases and 8 bases respectively, with 18 bases between them. The CDR3 sequence is 16 residues long. In nucleotides, the CDR3 is TGTGCCAGCAGCCAACATGGGGGGGTATATGGAGAAAAACTGTTTTTT. This translates into CASSQHGGVYGEKLFF.

The J gene is TRBJ2-7, the V gene TRBV6-5; D is unclear. CDR1 MNHEY and CDR2 SVGAGI come from the germline V gene. The CDR3 spans 14 residues. With 6 bases removed from V and 1 base from J, the gap between germline ends came to 13 bases. CDR3 in DNA: TGTGCCAGCAGGGTGGAGCCTAGATCCTACGAGCAGTACTTC. Its protein is CASRVEPRSYEQYF.

The chain has TRBV19 and TRBJ1-2, with 11 bases lining up with TRBD1. Germline CDR1 and CDR2: LNHDA and SQIVND (reference sequence). V gave up 6 bases and J gave up 9 bases; unmatched junction bases: 21. This CDR3 has 18 residues. Written as DNA, the CDR3 is TGTGCCAGTAGAACCCGCGGGGACAGGGGGGCCGGTATTCGAAGCTACACCTTC. Translating gives CASRTRGDRGAGIRSYTF.

The chain carries TRBV19 and TRBJ2-2; 10 bases are a match to TRBD2. The CDR3 runs to 16 residues. J gave up 1 base and V 2 bases, and 1 base lay outside the gene matches. CDR1 and CDR2 from the germline V gene are LNHDA and SQIVND (reference sequence). In DNA, the CDR3 is TGTGCCAGTAGTATAAGGACTAGCGGGAACACCGGGGAGCTGTTTTTT. Amino acids: CASSIRTSGNTGELFF.

The V gene is TRBV28, the J gene TRBJ2-1; 7 bases line up with TRBD1. From germline, CDR1 is MDHEN and CDR2 SYDVKM. This CDR3 region has 13 residues. The ends lost 6 bases at V and 8 bases at J; junction bases unmatched: 7. For the CDR3, the DNA is TGTGCCAGCAGCGACCACAGGGGCGATGAGCAGTTCTTC. It encodes CASSDHRGDEQFF.

The chain has TRBV29-1 and TRBJ2-1; maybe TRBD1 (6 bases). Trimming cost V 1 base and J 1 base, with 17 bases left between them. The CDR3 loop spans 17 amino acids. CDR1 and CDR2 (germline): SQVTM, ANQGSEA. CDR3 nucleotide sequence: TGCAGCGTTGAAGGGGGGCCAGAGCCTTGGTCCTACAATGAGCAGTTCTTC. Translated: CSVEGGPEPWSYNEQFF.

CDR3 sequence: CASSLDGVEGEQFF. CDR3 coding DNA: TGTGCCAGCAGCTTGGACGGGGTTGAGGGTGAGCAGTTCTTC. The chain uses TRBV11-1 and TRBJ2-1, with D maybe TRBD2 (5 bases). This CDR3 contains 14 residues. V gave up 3 bases and J gave up 9 bases, with 15 bases separating them. The germline gives CDR1 SGHAT, CDR2 FQDESV (reference sequence).

J is TRBJ1-3 and V is TRBV28; D uncertain. The length of the CDR3 is 16 residues. Germline V lookup: CDR1 MDHEN, CDR2 SYDVKM. The V end lost 3 bases, the J end lost 1 base, and 13 bases lay between the germline ends. The CDR3: CASSLVWADSGNTIYF. CDR3 coding DNA: TGTGCCAGCAGTTTGGTGTGGGCAGATTCTGGAAACACCATATATTTT.

The V and J genes are TRBV3-1 (or the pseudogene TRBV3-2) and TRBJ1-1; D gene uncertain. V shed 7 bases and J shed 1 base, with 10 bases lying between them. This CDR3 region has 13 residues. Looked up from germline, CDR1 is LGHDT and CDR2 is YNNKEL (reference sequence). The CDR3 protein is CASTLSPNTEAFF. CDR3 nucleotides: TGTGCCAGCACTCTATCTCCGAACACTGAAGCTTTCTTT.

The CDR3 loop is CASSQGQAGVPYEQYF. Written as DNA, the CDR3 is TGTGCCAGCAGCCAAGGGCAAGCGGGCGTACCCTACGAGCAGTACTTC. The V gene is TRBV3-1 (or the pseudogene TRBV3-2), the J gene TRBJ2-7, with D possibly matching TRBD2 (6 bases). There are 16 residues in the CDR3. V shed 1 base and J shed 2 bases, with 15 bases lying between them. Germline assignment: CDR1 LGHDT and CDR2 YNNKEL (reference sequence).

CDR3 amino acids: CASSGQGATDTQYF. CDR3 nucleotide sequence: TGTGCCAGCAGCGGACAGGGGGCCACAGATACGCAGTATTTT. This chain connects TRBV7-9 to TRBJ2-3; 11 bases fit TRBD1. The CDR3 runs 14 residues. Per the germline V gene, CDR1 is SEHNR and CDR2 is FQNEAQ (reference sequence). Unmatched junction bases numbered 0, after V lost 5 bases and J lost 2 bases.

V and J are TRBV19 and TRBJ1-5, with D possibly being TRBD1 (5 bases). Germline V gene data show CDR1 as LNHDA and CDR2 as SQIVND (reference sequence). CDR3 size: 15 residues. V lost 5 bases to trimming and J lost 2 bases, with 13 bases between them. The CDR3 protein is CASSPPGGGNQPQHF. As DNA, the CDR3 is TGTGCCAGTAGTCCACCCGGGGGTGGCAATCAGCCCCAGCATTTT.

V is TRBV11-1 and J is TRBJ2-3, with 15 bases identical to TRBD2. The CDR3 sequence is 15 residues long. V trimming: 4 bases; J trimming: 7 bases; junction bases outside the gene matches: 3. In germline, CDR1 is SGHAT, CDR2 FQDESV (reference sequence). The CDR3 is CASSYGTSGGNTQYF. The CDR3 DNA follows: TGTGCCAGCAGCTACGGGACTAGCGGGGGGAATACGCAGTATTTT.

In this sample, this clone turned up once. The chain recombines TRBV30 with TRBJ2-5; D possibly corresponds to TRBD2 (6 bases). Germline lookup yields CDR1 GTSNPN and CDR2 SVGIG (reference sequence). CDR3 size: 17 residues. The germline V and J ends were trimmed by 7 bases and 1 base, with 25 bases remaining between them. CDR3 sequence reads: CAYPSEGQNILQETQYF. For the CDR3, the DNA is TGTGCCTACCCCTCGGAGGGGCAAAACATACTCCAAGAGACCCAGTACTTC.

This chain uses TRBV6-2 or TRBV6-3 with TRBJ1-1, with D perhaps TRBD1 (5 bases). Per germline, CDR1 MNHEY and CDR2 SVGEGT. The CDR3 length is 15 residues. V was pared by 1 base and J by 3 bases, with 12 bases between. The CDR3 reads CASSYWGRRDTEAFF. The DNA of the CDR3 is TGTGCCAGCAGTTACTGGGGCCGGAGGGACACTGAAGCTTTCTTT.

This clone has only one observation. The chain joins TRBV6-4 to TRBJ2-7; 9 nucleotides align to TRBD2. V lost 2 bases and J lost 0; bases outside the gene matches: 14. Germline loops: CDR1 MRHNA, CDR2 SNTAGT. The length of the CDR3 is 19 residues. This chain's CDR3 is CASSDGSGGPLRSSYEQYV. CDR3 DNA sequence: TGTGCCAGCAGTGACGGTAGCGGGGGTCCTCTTAGGAGCTCCTACGAGCAGTACGTC.

In its sample, this clone was seen a few times. The junction and the germline gene differ at one end; a read error may be behind it. The genes are TRBV28 and TRBJ2-5; D might be TRBD1 (6 bases). The CDR3 has 14 amino acids. CDR1 and CDR2 from the germline V gene are MDHEN and SYDVKM. As DNA, the CDR3 is TGTGCCAGCAGCCGAGGGGGATACCAAGAGGCCCAGTACTTC. Protein: CASSRGGYQEAQYF.

This clone was seen just once. The genes are TRBV13 and TRBJ2-3, with D perhaps TRBD2 (5 bases). This CDR3 spans 14 amino acids. CDR1 PRHDT and CDR2 FYEKMQ come from the germline V gene (reference sequence). Trimming pared 6 bases from V and 6 bases from J, leaving 16 bases between. Here the CDR3 DNA reads TGTGCCAGCAGTATGCGCTTAGCGTCCGATACGCAGTATTTT. Translated, it gives CASSMRLASDTQYF.

The rearrangement uses TRBV9 and TRBJ1-4, with 7 bases identical to TRBD1. This CDR3 contains 14 residues. CDR1 is SGDLS, CDR2 YYNGEE, per germline. The trim removed 7 bases at V and 4 bases at J, leaving 7 bases unmatched. Written as DNA, the CDR3 is TGTGCCAGCGGAGTTGGGACAGTTAATGAAAAACTGTTTTTT. Encoded protein: CASGVGTVNEKLFF.

The chain recombines TRBV11-2 with TRBJ1-1, with 9 bases that match TRBD1. CDR3 length: 14 residues. The V gene's germline CDR1 is SGHAT and CDR2 FQNNGV. Germline trimming cut 6 bases from V and 5 bases from J; bases unmatched to any gene: 7. The CDR3 DNA reads TGTGCCAGCAGATCATACAGGGGGCTTACTGAAGCTTTCTTT. This translates into CASRSYRGLTEAFF. Supplemented by reference TRBV11-2 and TRBJ1-1, the full variable domain reads EAGVAQSPRYKIIEKRQSVAFWCNPISGHATLYWYQQILGQGPKLLIQFQNNGVVDDSQLPKDRFSAERLKGVDSTLKIQPAKLEDSAVYLCASRSYRGLTEAFFGQGTRLTVV.

The chain has TRBV6-1 and TRBJ1-5; maybe TRBD1 (6 bases). V was shortened by 7 bases and J by 6 bases, with 19 bases between the two germline ends. Looked up from germline, CDR1 is MNHNS and CDR2 is SASEGT. This CDR3 contains 15 residues. As DNA, the CDR3 is TGTGCCAGCACCAGAGGGATACAGGGTGGTCAGCCCCAGCATTTT. Protein sequence: CASTRGIQGGQPQHF.

The rearrangement links TRBV30 to TRBJ1-5; 8 bases match TRBD1. Losses at the gene ends were 5 bases for V and 0 bases for J; bases not matched to a gene: 6. Germline-derived CDR1 and CDR2 are GTSNPN and SVGIG (reference sequence). This CDR3 has 15 amino acids. The DNA for the CDR3 is TGTGCCTGGGACCGGGGACAGGCTAGCAATCAGCCCCAGCATTTT. Its translation is CAWDRGQASNQPQHF.

This chain uses TRBV7-2 with TRBJ2-1; tentatively, D is TRBD2 (5 bases). V lost 2 bases, J lost 4 bases, and 12 bases lay in between. Germline V gene sequence: CDR1 SGHTA, CDR2 FQGNSA. CDR3 length: 15 amino acids. The CDR3 DNA is TGTGCCAGCAGCTTAAATCCCAGCGGATACAATGAGCAGTTCTTC. Translated: CASSLNPSGYNEQFF.

V gene TRBV6-5 combines with J gene TRBJ1-5; D may be TRBD1 (6 bases). V was clipped by 7 bases and J by 9 bases, with 19 bases between them. From germline, CDR1 is MNHEY and CDR2 SVGAGI. The CDR3 length is 14 residues. The CDR3 loop is CASNDTRGFGPQHF. The CDR3 nucleotides are TGTGCCAGCAACGATACCAGGGGTTTTGGGCCCCAGCATTTT.

The DNA for the CDR3 is TGTGCCAGCACCCAACCGACGGGAAGCCATGGCTACACCTTC. This translates into CASTQPTGSHGYTF. The chain uses TRBV2 and TRBJ1-2, with D unclear. Germline CDR1 reads SNHLY; CDR2 reads FYNNEI. The CDR3 is 14 residues long. V was pared by 7 bases and J by 6 bases, with 18 bases between. The full variable domain, completed using reference TRBV2 and TRBJ1-2, is EPEVTQTPSHQVTQMGQEVILRCVPISNHLYFYWYRQILGQKVEFLVSFYNNEISEKSEIFDDQFSVERPDGSNFTLKIRSTKLEDSAMYFCASTQPTGSHGYTFGSGTRLTVV.